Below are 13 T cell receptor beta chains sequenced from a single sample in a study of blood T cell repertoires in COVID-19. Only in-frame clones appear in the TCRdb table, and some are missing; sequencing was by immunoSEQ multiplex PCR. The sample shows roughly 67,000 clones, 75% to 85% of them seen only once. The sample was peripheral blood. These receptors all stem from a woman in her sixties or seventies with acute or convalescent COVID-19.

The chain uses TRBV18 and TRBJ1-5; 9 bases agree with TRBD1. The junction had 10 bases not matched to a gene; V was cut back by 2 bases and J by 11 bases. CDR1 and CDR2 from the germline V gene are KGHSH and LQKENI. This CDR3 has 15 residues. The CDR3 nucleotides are TGTGCCAGCTCACCATCCGGGACAGGGAGATGGGCCCAGCATTTT. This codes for CASSPSGTGRWAQHF. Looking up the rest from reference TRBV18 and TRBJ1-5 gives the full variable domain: NAGVMQNPRHLVRRRGQEARLRCSPMKGHSHVYWYRQLPEEGLKFMVYLQKENIIDESGMPKERFSAEFPKEGPSILRIQQVVRGDSAAYFCASSPSGTGRWAQHFGDGTRLSIL.

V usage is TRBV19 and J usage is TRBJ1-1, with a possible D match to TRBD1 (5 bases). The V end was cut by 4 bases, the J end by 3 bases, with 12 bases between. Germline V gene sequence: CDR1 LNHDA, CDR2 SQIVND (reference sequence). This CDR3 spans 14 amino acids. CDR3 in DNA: TGTGCCAGTAGTAAGGTACAGGACCACACTGAAGCTTTCTTT. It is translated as CASSKVQDHTEAFF. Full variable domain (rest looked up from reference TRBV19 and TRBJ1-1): DGGITQSPKYLFRKEGQNVTLSCEQNLNHDAMYWYRQDPGQGLRLIYYSQIVNDFQKGDIAEGYSVSREKKESFPLTVTSAQKNPTAFYLCASSKVQDHTEAFFGQGTRLTVV.

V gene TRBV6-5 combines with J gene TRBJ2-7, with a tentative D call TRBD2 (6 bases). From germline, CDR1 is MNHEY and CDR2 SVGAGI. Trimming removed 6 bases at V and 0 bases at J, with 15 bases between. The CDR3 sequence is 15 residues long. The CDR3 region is CASRGGGTSSYEQYF. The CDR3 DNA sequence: TGTGCCAGCAGGGGCGGAGGGACTTCCTCCTACGAGCAGTACTTC.

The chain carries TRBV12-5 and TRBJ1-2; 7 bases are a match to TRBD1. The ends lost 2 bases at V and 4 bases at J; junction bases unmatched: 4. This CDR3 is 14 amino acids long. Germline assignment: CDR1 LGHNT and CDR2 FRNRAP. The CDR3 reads CASGLTTGIYGYTF. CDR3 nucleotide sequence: TGTGCTAGTGGTTTGACGACAGGGATCTATGGCTACACCTTC. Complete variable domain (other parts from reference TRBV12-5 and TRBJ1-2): DARVTQTPRHKVTEMGQEVTMRCQPILGHNTVFWYRQTMMQGLELLAYFRNRAPLDDSGMPKDRFSAEMPDATLATLKIQPSEPRDSAVYFCASGLTTGIYGYTFGSGTRLTVV.

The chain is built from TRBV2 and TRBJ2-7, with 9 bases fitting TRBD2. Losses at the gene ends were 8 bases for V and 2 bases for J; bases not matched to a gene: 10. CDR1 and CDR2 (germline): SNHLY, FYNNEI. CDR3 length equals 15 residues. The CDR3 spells CASLIRSGGPYEQYF. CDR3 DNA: TGTGCCAGCCTGATTCGTAGCGGGGGTCCCTACGAGCAGTACTTC.

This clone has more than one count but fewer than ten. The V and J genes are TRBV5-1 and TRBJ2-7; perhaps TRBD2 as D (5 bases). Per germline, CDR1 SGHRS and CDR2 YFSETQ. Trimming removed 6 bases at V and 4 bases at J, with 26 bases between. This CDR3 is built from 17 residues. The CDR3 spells CASTKLQPPDFSYEQYF. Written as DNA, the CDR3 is TGCGCCAGCACCAAATTACAACCCCCGGACTTTTCGTACGAGCAGTACTTC.

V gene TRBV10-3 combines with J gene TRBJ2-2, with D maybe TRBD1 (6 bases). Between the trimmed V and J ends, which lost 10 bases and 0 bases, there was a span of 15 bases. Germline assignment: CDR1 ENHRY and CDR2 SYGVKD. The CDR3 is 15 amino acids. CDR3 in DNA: TGTGCCACGACAAAACAGGGTGCGAACACCGGGGAGCTGTTTTTT. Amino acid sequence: CATTKQGANTGELFF.

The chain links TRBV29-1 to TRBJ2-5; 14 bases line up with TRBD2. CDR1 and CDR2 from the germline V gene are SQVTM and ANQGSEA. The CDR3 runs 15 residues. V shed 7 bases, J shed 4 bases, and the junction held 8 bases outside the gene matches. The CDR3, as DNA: TGCAGCGGGAACCGACTAGCGGGGGGGCGAGAGACCCAGTACTTC. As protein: CSGNRLAGGRETQYF.

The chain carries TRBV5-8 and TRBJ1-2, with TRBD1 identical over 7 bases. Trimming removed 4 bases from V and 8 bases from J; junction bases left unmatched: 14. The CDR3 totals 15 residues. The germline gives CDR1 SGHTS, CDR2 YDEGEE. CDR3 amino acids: CASSPVDRQGIGYTF. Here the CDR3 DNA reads TGTGCCAGCAGCCCCGTCGACCGACAGGGAATAGGCTACACCTTC. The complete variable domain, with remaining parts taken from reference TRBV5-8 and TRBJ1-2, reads EAGVTQSPTHLIKTRGQQATLRCSPISGHTSVYWYQQALGLGLQFLLWYDEGEERNRGNFPPRFSGRQFPNYSSELNVNALELEDSALYLCASSPVDRQGIGYTFGSGTRLTVV.

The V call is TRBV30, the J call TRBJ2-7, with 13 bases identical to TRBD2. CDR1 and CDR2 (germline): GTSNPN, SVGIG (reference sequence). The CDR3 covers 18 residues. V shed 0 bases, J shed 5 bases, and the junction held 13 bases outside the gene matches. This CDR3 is CAWSVLGTSGTKRNEQYF. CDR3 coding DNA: TGTGCCTGGAGTGTATTGGGGACTAGCGGGACAAAAAGGAACGAGCAGTACTTC.

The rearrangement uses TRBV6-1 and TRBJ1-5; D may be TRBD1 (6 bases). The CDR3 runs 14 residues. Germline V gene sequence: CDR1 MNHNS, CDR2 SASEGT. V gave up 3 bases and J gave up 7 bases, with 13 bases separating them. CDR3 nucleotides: TGTGCCAGCAGTGAGGCCCCAGGGGTCCAGCCCCAGCATTTT. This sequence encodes CASSEAPGVQPQHF.

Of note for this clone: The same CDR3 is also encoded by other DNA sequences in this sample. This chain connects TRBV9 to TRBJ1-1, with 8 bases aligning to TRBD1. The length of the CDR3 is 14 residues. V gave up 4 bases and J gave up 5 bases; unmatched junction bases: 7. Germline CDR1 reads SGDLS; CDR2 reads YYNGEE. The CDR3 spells CASSPRTGPTEAFF. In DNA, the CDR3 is TGTGCCAGCAGCCCCCGGACAGGGCCGACTGAAGCTTTCTTT.

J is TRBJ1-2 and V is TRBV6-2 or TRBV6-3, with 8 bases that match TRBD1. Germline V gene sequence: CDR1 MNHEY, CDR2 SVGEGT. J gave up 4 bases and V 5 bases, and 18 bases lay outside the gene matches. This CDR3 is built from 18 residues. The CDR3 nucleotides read TGTGCCAGCAGTGGGTCCACAACCGGGACAGGAACGTCCTATGGCTACACCTTC. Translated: CASSGSTTGTGTSYGYTF.